These 14 T cell receptor beta chains share one sample of origin, sequenced in a study of blood T cells in healthy people across ages. Primers used in a second PCR of about 6 to 11 cycles were a sample-barcoded 5' primer and a J-beta primer mix. TCRdb re-analysed the 5' RACE reads in MiXCR, keeping a single row per CDR3 protein. The sample includes roughly 1.6 million distinct CDR3 sequences, 30% to 35% of them seen just once. Sequences were obtained from blood. These receptors all stem from a woman in her thirties in good health.

The chain carries TRBV20-1 and TRBJ2-5; 11 nucleotides match TRBD2. Trimming cost V 1 base and J 4 bases; bases outside gene matches: 5. CDR3 length: 15 residues. Per the germline V gene, CDR1 is DFQATT and CDR2 is SNEGSKA (reference sequence). This chain's CDR3 is CSARASSGGLETQYF. CDR3 coding DNA: TGCAGTGCTAGAGCGTCTAGCGGGGGGTTAGAGACCCAGTACTTC.

Points on this clonotype: Sequence at one end of the junction differs from germline and may be a read error. This sequence joins TRBV7-9 and TRBJ2-7; 8 bases line up with TRBD2. The CDR3 spans 13 residues. CDR1 and CDR2 (germline): SEHNR, FQNEAQ (reference sequence). The CDR3 here is CASSQSSGDEQYF. The CDR3 region has the DNA TGCGCCAGCAGTCAGAGTAGCGGGGACGAGCAGTACTTC.

The chain combines TRBV20-1 with TRBJ2-1; 12 bases agree with TRBD2. Looked up from germline, CDR1 is DFQATT and CDR2 is SNEGSKA (reference sequence). CDR3 length: 18 amino acids. The junction had 13 bases not matched to a gene; V was cut back by 5 bases and J by 2 bases. The CDR3 spells CSAPVKRTSGVAYNEQFF. The CDR3 DNA is TGCAGTGCTCCCGTAAAAAGGACTAGCGGGGTGGCCTACAATGAGCAGTTCTTC.

This clonotype appeared a few times. V usage is TRBV9 and J usage is TRBJ2-5; TRBD2 is a possible D gene (5 bases). The CDR3 length is 16 residues. CDR1 is SGDLS, CDR2 YYNGEE, per germline. Trimming shortened V by 4 bases and J by 2 bases, and 18 bases separated the two germline ends. The CDR3 loop reads CASSSRVGGRQETQYF. The CDR3 DNA reads TGTGCCAGCAGCTCTCGGGTCGGCGGGCGTCAAGAGACCCAGTACTTC.

The J gene is TRBJ2-7, the V gene TRBV28; D is perhaps TRBD2 (5 bases). This CDR3 has 15 residues. V was shortened by 4 bases and J by 0 bases, with 13 bases between the two germline ends. Germline V gene lookup returns CDR1 MDHEN and CDR2 SYDVKM. The DNA for the CDR3 is TGTGCCAGCAGTTCCTCACGGGAAGGCTCCTACGAGCAGTACTTC. Translated, it gives CASSSSREGSYEQYF.

Many counts were recorded for this clonotype. The gene calls are TRBV20-1 and TRBJ2-5; D is perhaps TRBD2 (5 bases). The CDR3 length is 10 residues. Germline assignment: CDR1 DFQATT and CDR2 SNEGSKA (reference sequence). The CDR3 DNA is TGCACGGGGAACCAAGAGACCCAGTACTTC. This codes for CTGNQETQYF.

The CDR3 nucleotides are TGTGCCAGCAGCGTAGAACAGGGGGCCTATGGCTACACCTTC. It specifies CASSVEQGAYGYTF. The chain employs TRBV9 and TRBJ1-2, with 9 bases fitting TRBD1. CDR1 SGDLS and CDR2 YYNGEE come from the germline V gene. This CDR3 spans 14 amino acids. After removal of 0 bases from V and 4 bases from J, the junction contained 1 base not matched to a gene.

This clonotype was counted a single time. The rearrangement joins TRBV3-1 to TRBJ2-7; no clear D. This CDR3 contains 15 residues. V lost 0 bases and J lost 0, with 9 bases in between. Germline CDR1 is LGHDT and CDR2 is YNNKEL (reference sequence). The CDR3 region is CASSQDWENSYEQYF. The CDR3 region has the DNA TGTGCCAGCAGCCAAGATTGGGAAAACTCCTACGAGCAGTACTTC.

This chain links TRBV30 with TRBJ2-5, with a tentative D call TRBD1 (5 bases). The better agreement between TRBJ2-7 and the DNA end casts doubt on the J call. The CDR3 loop spans 12 amino acids. Germline CDR1 reads GTSNPN; CDR2 reads SVGIG (reference sequence). The CDR3 protein is CARNWGFDEQYF. CDR3 sequence (DNA): TGTGCCAGGAACTGGGGCTTTGACGAGCAGTACTTC.

The sample holds a few counts of this clonotype. This sequence joins TRBV7-3 and TRBJ2-3, with 9 bases lining up with TRBD2. Trimming cost V 0 bases and J 3 bases; bases outside gene matches: 4. The CDR3 covers 16 residues. Germline loops: CDR1 SGHTA, CDR2 FQGTGA. CDR3 residues: CASSLTRGGATDTQYF. DNA of the CDR3: TGTGCCAGCAGCTTAACACGCGGGGGGGCAACAGATACGCAGTATTTT.

The chain has TRBV29-1 and TRBJ2-1; TRBD2 aligns across 13 bases. The V segment lost 4 bases and the J segment 2 bases; nucleotides outside the gene matches: 8. The CDR3 has 17 residues. Germline CDR1 reads SQVTM; CDR2 reads ANQGSEA. The CDR3 nucleotides read TGCAGCGTTGGGGGACTAGCGGGGAACTCTGCCTACAATGAGCAGTTCTTC. Protein sequence: CSVGGLAGNSAYNEQFF.

The chain uses TRBV4-1 and TRBJ2-2; the match to TRBD1 covers 8 bases. J gave up 3 bases and V 4 bases, and 7 bases lay outside the gene matches. The CDR3 spans 16 residues. Germline CDR1 MGHRA, CDR2 YSYEKL. CDR3 in amino acids: CASSPQGAVDTGELFF. CDR3 DNA: TGCGCCAGCAGCCCTCAGGGGGCGGTGGACACCGGGGAGCTGTTTTTT.

This rearrangement joins TRBV9 to TRBJ2-1; D gene uncertain. Germline lookup yields CDR1 SGDLS and CDR2 YYNGEE. The CDR3 has 12 amino acids. Trimming removed 1 base at V and 8 bases at J, with 7 bases between. Here the CDR3 DNA reads TGTGCCAGCAGCGTAATTCAGGATGAGCAGTTCTTC. Translating it yields CASSVIQDEQFF.

This clonotype has a handful of counts. The chain has TRBV29-1 and TRBJ2-1; no definite D call. Germline assignment: CDR1 SQVTM and CDR2 ANQGSEA. The CDR3 sequence is 13 residues long. Trimming pared 4 bases from V and 2 bases from J, leaving 9 bases between. CDR3 region: CSVADGPYNEQFF. Here the CDR3 DNA reads TGCAGCGTTGCCGATGGGCCCTACAATGAGCAGTTCTTC.